These T cell receptor beta chains were read from a single sample in a study of early T cells in non-severe SARS-CoV-2 infection. TCRdb analysed the 5' RACE reads with MiXCR anew, one entry per CDR3 protein. The data show 48,000 or so distinct CDR3 sequences, with 6.2% seen just once and 5.5% to 8% held by the top ten. The specimen was whole blood, collected at baseline. These receptors were taken from an adult who was a healthcare worker with PCR-confirmed SARS-CoV-2 infection or an uninfected control (not recorded which). The CDR3 runs from the conserved cysteine through the conserved F or W. The D gene is left open where the match is weak. For some rows the clone size is stated as once, few or many, or as a class when expanded; others skip it.

NA | TRBD2 | TRBJ2-5 | 15 | TRBV27 | CASSLFRGSQETQYF | TGTGCCAGCAGTTTATTTCGCGGGAGCCAAGAGACCCAGTACTTC
many | NA | TRBJ2-2 | 14 | TRBV19 | CAIRGETEGGELFF | TGTGCCATCAGGGGAGAGACAGAGGGCGGGGAGCTGTTTTTT
NA | TRBD1 | TRBJ2-6 | 16 | TRBV6-5 | CASREDRGFGANVLTF | TGTGCCAGCAGGGAGGACAGGGGTTTCGGGGCCAACGTCCTGACTTTC
many | TRBD2 | TRBJ2-1 | 15 | TRBV5-1 | CASSLAGGRIDEQFF | TGCGCCAGCAGCTTGGCCGGCGGGAGGATAGATGAGCAGTTCTTC
few | NA | TRBJ2-1 | 18 | TRBV7-3 | CASSLSHNWEGSYNEQFF | TGTGCCAGCAGCTTAAGCCACAATTGGGAAGGTTCCTACAATGAGCAGTTCTTC
NA | NA | TRBJ2-5 | 14 | TRBV7-9 | CASSSSLQTETQYF | TGTGCCAGCAGCTCCTCCCTCCAGACGGAGACCCAGTACTTC
few | NA | TRBJ2-7 | 13 | TRBV12-3/TRBV12-4 | CASSSDRSYEQYF | TGTGCCAGCAGTTCGGACAGATCCTACGAGCAGTACTTC
many | TRBD1 | TRBJ1-5 | 15 | TRBV28 | CASSSPPGGYQPQHF | TGTGCCAGCAGTTCCCCCCCAGGGGGCTATCAGCCCCAGCATTTT
many | TRBD1 | TRBJ2-7 | 15 | TRBV19 | CASSTPRTGTGEQYF | TGTGCCAGTAGTACCCCCCGGACAGGAACGGGTGAGCAGTACTTC
many | NA | TRBJ2-6 | 15 | TRBV20-1 | CSARDRDPGANVLTF | TGCAGTGCTAGAGATCGAGATCCTGGGGCCAACGTCCTGACTTTC
few | TRBD2 | TRBJ2-5 | 16 | TRBV5-4 | CASSPPGTSGTETQYF | TGTGCCAGCAGCCCGCCGGGGACTAGCGGGACAGAGACCCAGTACTTC
NA | NA | TRBJ2-7 | 12 | TRBV5-1 | CASSLGAGEQYF | TGCGCCAGCAGCTTGGGGGCCGGCGAGCAGTACTTC
many | NA | TRBJ1-3 | 15 | TRBV5-1 | CASSPQRLSGNTIYF | TGCGCCAGCAGCCCCCAGCGGCTCTCTGGAAACACCATATATTTT
NA | TRBD2 | TRBJ2-3 | 15 | TRBV12-3/TRBV12-4 | CASSLAASGRDTQYF | TGTGCCAGCAGTTTAGCGGCTAGCGGGAGAGATACGCAGTATTTT
few | NA | TRBJ2-5 | 14 | TRBV20-1 | CSARDRASQETQYF | TGCAGTGCTAGAGATCGGGCCAGTCAAGAGACCCAGTACTTC
few | NA | TRBJ2-3 | 17 | TRBV7-2 | CASSPLPSKVRTDTQYF | TGTGCCAGCAGCCCCCTCCCTAGCAAAGTTAGGACAGATACGCAGTATTTT
few | TRBD2 | TRBJ2-7 | 15 | TRBV4-1 | CASSIGGTSGDRRFF | TGCGCCAGCAGCATAGGCGGGACTAGCGGAGATCGACGTTTCTTC